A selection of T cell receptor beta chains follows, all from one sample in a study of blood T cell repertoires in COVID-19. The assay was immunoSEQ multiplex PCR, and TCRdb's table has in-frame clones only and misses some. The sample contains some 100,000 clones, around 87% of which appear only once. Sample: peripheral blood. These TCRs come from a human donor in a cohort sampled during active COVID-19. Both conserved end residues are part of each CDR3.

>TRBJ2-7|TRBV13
CASSLGTASYEQYF
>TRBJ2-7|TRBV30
CAWSSLSYEQYF
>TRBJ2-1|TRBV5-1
CASSLGPAGRDNEQFF
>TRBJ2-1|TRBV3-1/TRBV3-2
CASSQDKVRAGGPIIQFF
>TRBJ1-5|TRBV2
CASSAGQGVPQHF
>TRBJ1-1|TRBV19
CASTPDRGNTEAFF
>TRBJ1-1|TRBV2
CASGIPGQVGTEAFF
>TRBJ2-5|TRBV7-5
CVRSLGTGGRLQETQYF
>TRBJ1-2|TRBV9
CASSVGGGANYGYTF
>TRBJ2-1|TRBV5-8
CASGQTGTGSYNEQFF
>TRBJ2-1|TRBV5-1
CASSSGGVYNEQFF
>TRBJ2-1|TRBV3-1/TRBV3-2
CASSLGLAGNNEQFF
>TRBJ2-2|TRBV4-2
CASTPRRLQNTGELFF
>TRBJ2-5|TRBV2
CASGDLAEETQYF
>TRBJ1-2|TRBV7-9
CASSLGADGGDGYTF
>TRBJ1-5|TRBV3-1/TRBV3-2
CASSLQTRQPQHF
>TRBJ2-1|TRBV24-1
CATSDFNRNEQFF
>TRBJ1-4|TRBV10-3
CAIGDATNEKLFF
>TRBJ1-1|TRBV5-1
CASSLVGTGGYTEAFF
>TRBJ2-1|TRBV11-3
CASSSGQGGYNEQFF
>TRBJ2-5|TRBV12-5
CASGLAGGRETQYF
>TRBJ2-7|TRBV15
CATSRAPSGTYEQYF
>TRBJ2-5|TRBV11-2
CASSLGGRGAWETQYF
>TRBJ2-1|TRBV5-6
CASSLMREQFF
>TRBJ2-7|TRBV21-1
CASSPRTSGTLEQYF
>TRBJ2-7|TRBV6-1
CASSDRVRSYEQYF
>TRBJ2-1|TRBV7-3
CASSLQLAGAPVGMNEQFF
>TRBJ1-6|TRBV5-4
CASSPRRGVNNSPLHF
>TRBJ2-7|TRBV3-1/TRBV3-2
CASSQGYEAPHSSYEQYF
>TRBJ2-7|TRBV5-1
CASSLGQLSSYEQYF
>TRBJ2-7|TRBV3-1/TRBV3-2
CASTRLPGEDYEQYF
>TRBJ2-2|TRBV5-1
CASSLGLVGTGELFF
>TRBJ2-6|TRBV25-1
CASTAVGGVSSGANVLTF
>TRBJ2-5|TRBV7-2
CASSLAPSGRIVRETQYF
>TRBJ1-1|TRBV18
CASSPQGWGEGEAFF
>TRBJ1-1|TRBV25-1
CASSEWGRGTTEAFF
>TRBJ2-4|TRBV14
CASSQREGNRENIQYF